These 24 T cell receptor beta chains were all obtained from the same sample, sequenced in a study of radiotherapy plus CTLA-4 blockade in lung cancer. Clones were sequenced by immunoSEQ multiplex PCR, and TCRdb holds only the in-frame ones, with some missing. Among almost 55,000 clones, roughly 84% were seen once, and the ten largest hold about 2.9%. Sequenced material: peripheral blood, taken from a patient treated with radiotherapy plus ipilimumab. These receptors all stem from a human donor with non-small cell lung cancer who had a partial response to radiotherapy plus ipilimumab.

The gene calls are TRBV4-1 and TRBJ2-1; 8 bases are shared with TRBD1. The junction had 5 bases not matched to a gene; V was cut back by 3 bases and J by 4 bases. The CDR3 contains 15 residues. Germline V gene sequence: CDR1 MGHRA, CDR2 YSYEKL. CDR3: CASSQSGTGYNEQFF. For the CDR3, the DNA is TGCGCCAGCAGCCAGTCCGGGACAGGATACAATGAGCAGTTCTTC.

The V call is TRBV11-3, the J call TRBJ2-5, with a tentative D call TRBD1 (6 bases). V gave up 5 bases and J gave up 2 bases, with 12 bases separating them. CDR3 length: 14 residues. Germline lookup yields CDR1 SGHNT and CDR2 YENEEA. The CDR3 region is CASSARTEQETQYF. For the CDR3, the DNA is TGTGCCAGCAGCGCGAGGACAGAGCAAGAGACCCAGTACTTC.

This rearrangement joins TRBV7-8 to TRBJ1-1; 7 nucleotides agree with TRBD1. Germline-derived CDR1 and CDR2 are SGHVS and FQNEAQ. V trimming: 5 bases; J trimming: 7 bases; junction bases outside the gene matches: 7. The CDR3 is 13 amino acids. CDR3 in amino acids: CASSGRTGLEAFF. The DNA for the CDR3 is TGTGCCAGCAGCGGACGGACAGGCCTTGAAGCTTTCTTT.

The chain joins TRBV7-2 to TRBJ2-3; 11 bases are shared with TRBD2. This CDR3 has 15 amino acids. Germline-derived CDR1 and CDR2 are SGHTA and FQGNSA. With V trimmed by 6 bases and J by 3 bases, 5 bases remained unmatched. The chain's CDR3 is CASRAGLAATDTQYF. The CDR3 DNA reads TGTGCCAGCAGGGCGGGACTAGCGGCTACAGATACGCAGTATTTT.

This CDR3 is CASSETSTGGIIRDEQFF. Written as DNA, the CDR3 is TGTGCCAGCAGTGAAACATCGACAGGGGGAATTATTCGAGATGAGCAGTTCTTC. The chain has TRBV6-4 and TRBJ2-1, with 9 bases aligning to TRBD1. This CDR3 has 18 amino acids. The V segment lost 3 bases and the J segment 8 bases; nucleotides outside the gene matches: 17. Germline assignment: CDR1 MRHNA and CDR2 SNTAGT.

This clone showed up just a few times. The rearrangement joins TRBV29-1 to TRBJ2-7; 7 bases align to TRBD2. The CDR3 length is 14 residues. V shed 7 bases and J 4 bases; nucleotides not matched to a gene: 13. Germline CDR1 and CDR2: SQVTM and ANQGSEA. For the CDR3, the DNA is TGCAGCGCCGCGGGTGGGAGGGGTGGATACGAGCAGTACTTC. It specifies CSAAGGRGGYEQYF.

The V and J genes are TRBV9 and TRBJ2-5, with D unresolved. CDR1 and CDR2 (germline): SGDLS, YYNGEE. V was pared by 3 bases and J by 0 bases, with 6 bases between. The CDR3 totals 13 residues. The CDR3 region is CASSGADQETQYF. CDR3 nucleotide sequence: TGTGCCAGCAGCGGGGCCGACCAAGAGACCCAGTACTTC.

This clone was recorded only once. J is TRBJ1-6 and V is TRBV27; 8 nucleotides agree with TRBD1. CDR3 length: 16 amino acids. V lost 5 bases to trimming and J lost 8 bases; unmatched junction nucleotides: 11. Germline V lookup: CDR1 MNHEY, CDR2 SMNVEV (reference sequence). CDR3 loop: CASSLRSGTGDSPLHF. Here the CDR3 DNA reads TGTGCCAGCAGTCTTCGATCCGGGACAGGAGATTCACCCCTCCACTTT.

V is TRBV6-6 and J is TRBJ2-1; 9 nucleotides line up with TRBD2. J lost 2 bases, V lost 2 bases, and 4 bases had no gene match. The CDR3 runs to 16 residues. The germline CDR1 and CDR2 sequences are MNHNY and SVGAGI (reference sequence). CDR3 protein: CASSYGGGGAYNEQFF. The CDR3 DNA follows: TGTGCCAGCAGTTACGGAGGCGGGGGGGCCTACAATGAGCAGTTCTTC.

The genes are TRBV27 and TRBJ1-4, with unresolved D. This CDR3 is built from 13 residues. Trimming stripped 6 bases from V and 0 bases from J, with 5 bases between. Germline CDR1 MNHEY, CDR2 SMNVEV (reference sequence). The CDR3 region is CASRSTTNEKLFF. The CDR3 DNA reads TGTGCCAGCAGATCAACAACTAATGAAAAACTGTTTTTT.

The chain links TRBV7-3 to TRBJ2-3; 10 bases match TRBD2. This CDR3 is 15 amino acids long. The germline CDR1 and CDR2 sequences are SGHTA and FQGTGA. The junction had 2 bases not matched to a gene; V was cut back by 4 bases and J by 1 base. This CDR3 is CASSSAGGGTDTQYF. The DNA of the CDR3 is TGTGCCAGCAGCTCAGCGGGGGGGGGCACAGATACGCAGTATTTT.

The chain has TRBV6-1 and TRBJ2-7; 10 bases align to TRBD2. Trimming at V came to 7 bases and at J to 7 bases, leaving 7 bases not matched to a gene. CDR3 length: 13 residues. Per germline, CDR1 MNHNS and CDR2 SASEGT. The CDR3 nucleotides are TGTGCCAGCAACGTAGCGGGGGGAGAAGAGCAGTACTTC. Translated, it gives CASNVAGGEEQYF.

The gene calls are TRBV10-2 and TRBJ1-2; tentative D call: TRBD1 (6 bases). Germline V gives CDR1 WSHSY, CDR2 SAAADI. This CDR3 is built from 15 residues. Trimming removed 2 bases at V and 4 bases at J, with 14 bases between. The CDR3 protein is CASSEQGQRFYGYTF. CDR3 nucleotide sequence: TGCGCCAGCAGTGAGCAAGGACAGCGGTTCTATGGCTACACCTTC.

The chain is built from TRBV19 and TRBJ2-3, with 11 bases matching TRBD2. CDR3 length: 17 amino acids. The V gene's germline CDR1 is LNHDA and CDR2 SQIVND (reference sequence). V lost 6 bases and J lost 2; bases outside the gene matches: 10. The CDR3 coding sequence is TGTGCCAGTAGGGTAGCGGGGGGGTCAAGCGCCACAGATACGCAGTATTTT. Translation gives CASRVAGGSSATDTQYF.

This sequence joins TRBV7-6 and TRBJ1-4; 10 positions agree with TRBD1. This CDR3 has 19 residues. Germline-derived CDR1 and CDR2 are SGHVS and FNYEAQ. Trimming removed 0 bases from V and 3 bases from J; junction bases left unmatched: 10. In DNA, the CDR3 is TGTGCCAGCAGCTTAGCGCACCGGACAGGGGGGCCGCCTAATGAAAAACTGTTTTTT. As protein: CASSLAHRTGGPPNEKLFF.

This sequence joins TRBV6-1 and TRBJ2-1; TRBD2 might be the D (5 bases). The germline V and J ends were trimmed by 6 bases and 0 bases, with 6 bases remaining between them. Germline V gene lookup returns CDR1 MNHNS and CDR2 SASEGT. The CDR3 covers 13 residues. The CDR3 reads CASRGSSYNEQFF. The CDR3 nucleotides are TGTGCCAGCAGAGGGAGCTCCTACAATGAGCAGTTCTTC.

The chain joins TRBV7-9 to TRBJ2-5, with a weak D call TRBD2 (7 bases). The germline V and J ends were trimmed by 8 bases and 2 bases, with 15 bases remaining between them. The CDR3 has 14 residues. Germline V CDR1 and CDR2: SEHNR, FQNEAQ (reference sequence). The CDR3 reads CASEGGGRQETQYF. In nucleotides, the CDR3 is TGTGCCAGCGAAGGGGGGGGCAGACAAGAGACCCAGTACTTC.

The V call is TRBV2, the J call TRBJ2-7, with TRBD1 identical over 9 bases. Germline V gene data show CDR1 as SNHLY and CDR2 as FYNNEI. Germline trimming cut 6 bases from V and 1 base from J; bases unmatched to any gene: 7. The CDR3 runs 15 residues. The CDR3 is CASRWDRATSYEQYF. The DNA of the CDR3 is TGTGCCAGCAGGTGGGACAGGGCGACTTCCTACGAGCAGTACTTC.

J is TRBJ2-3 and V is TRBV18; 9 nucleotides agree with TRBD1. There are 16 residues in the CDR3. V trimming: 6 bases; J trimming: 3 bases; junction bases outside the gene matches: 10. Germline loops: CDR1 KGHSH, CDR2 LQKENI. CDR3 protein: CASSRQGTGRTDTQYF. The CDR3 coding sequence is TGTGCCAGCTCCCGACAAGGGACAGGGAGAACAGATACGCAGTATTTT.

CDR3 sequence reads: CASNLGQGKTGELFF. In nucleotides, the CDR3 is TGTGCCAGCAACCTCGGACAGGGAAAAACCGGGGAGCTGTTTTTT. The chain recombines TRBV18 with TRBJ2-2; 8 bases are a match to TRBD1. CDR3 length: 15 amino acids. In germline, CDR1 is KGHSH, CDR2 LQKENI. Germline trimming cut 8 bases from V and 5 bases from J; bases unmatched to any gene: 10.

The chain is built from TRBV5-5 and TRBJ2-2; no definite D call. This CDR3 is built from 14 residues. Trimming stripped 4 bases from V and 0 bases from J, with 7 bases between. Germline V gene sequence: CDR1 SGHKS, CDR2 YYEKEE (reference sequence). CDR3 sequence (DNA): TGTGCCAGCAGCAACCGGGCGAACACCGGGGAGCTGTTTTTT. Its protein is CASSNRANTGELFF.

The chain uses TRBV6-5 and TRBJ1-5; 8 bases fit TRBD1. CDR3 size: 16 residues. Trimming removed 4 bases from V and 4 bases from J; junction bases left unmatched: 9. Germline loops: CDR1 MNHEY, CDR2 SVGAGI. This chain's CDR3 is CASSSRDRGWNQPQHF. The CDR3 coding sequence is TGTGCCAGCAGTTCGAGAGACAGGGGTTGGAATCAGCCCCAGCATTTT.

V usage is TRBV7-7 and J usage is TRBJ2-2; perhaps TRBD1 as D (6 bases). Germline V gene lookup returns CDR1 SSHAT and CDR2 FNYEAQ (reference sequence). This CDR3 has 14 residues. Trimming took off 5 bases at V and 5 bases at J, with 12 bases between the two ends. The CDR3 spells CASSPGQRTGELFF. CDR3 DNA: TGTGCCAGCAGCCCAGGACAGAGAACCGGGGAGCTGTTTTTT.

The chain links TRBV2 to TRBJ2-2; 7 bases are a match to TRBD2. CDR1 and CDR2 (germline): SNHLY, FYNNEI. This CDR3 has 14 residues. V was pared by 6 bases and J by 6 bases, with 7 bases of the junction left unmatched. As DNA, the CDR3 is TGTGCCAGCAGGGCAGACGGGGGGTCCGGGGAGCTGTTTTTT. Its translation is CASRADGGSGELFF.